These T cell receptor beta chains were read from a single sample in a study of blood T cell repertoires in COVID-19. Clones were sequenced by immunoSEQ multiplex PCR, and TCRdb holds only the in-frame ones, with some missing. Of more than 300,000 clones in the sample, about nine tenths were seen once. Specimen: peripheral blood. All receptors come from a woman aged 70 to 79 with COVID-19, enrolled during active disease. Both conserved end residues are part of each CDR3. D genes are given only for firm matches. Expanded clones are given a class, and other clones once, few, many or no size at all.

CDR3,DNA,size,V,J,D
CAWLRTGGGIGAFF,TGTGCCTGGCTACGGACAGGGGGCGGGATAGGGGCTTTCTTT,once,TRBV30,TRBJ1-1,TRBD1
CAISELGDRDQPQHF,TGTGCCATCAGTGAGTTGGGGGACAGAGATCAGCCCCAGCATTTT,NA,TRBV10-3,TRBJ1-5,TRBD1
CASSVTGGDQPQHF,TGTGCCAGCAGCGTCACAGGGGGGGATCAGCCCCAGCATTTT,once,TRBV9,TRBJ1-5,TRBD1
CASSFSGGNTEAFF,TGCGCCAGCAGCTTTTCGGGGGGGAACACTGAAGCTTTCTTT,NA,TRBV5-1,TRBJ1-1,NA
CASSSHRGEYHGYTF,TGTGCCAGCAGCTCCCACAGGGGGGAATACCATGGCTACACCTTC,NA,TRBV7-9,TRBJ1-2,TRBD1
CASRQQGSPLHF,TGTGCCAGCAGGCAACAGGGTTCACCCCTCCACTTT,many,TRBV2,TRBJ1-6,NA
CAWSKQAIWGQPQHF,TGTGCCTGGAGTAAACAGGCCATTTGGGGTCAGCCCCAGCATTTT,NA,TRBV30,TRBJ1-5,NA
CASSSINTGGELFF,TGTGCCAGCAGCTCAATTAACACTGGGGGGGAACTGTTTTTT,once,TRBV7-9,TRBJ1-4,NA
CASSYSSQGQPQHF,TGTGCCAGCAGTTACTCTTCACAGGGTCAGCCCCAGCATTTT,NA,TRBV6-6,TRBJ1-5,NA
CATSDTDRFHGYTF,TGTGCCACCAGTGACACCGACAGGTTCCATGGCTACACCTTC,NA,TRBV24-1,TRBJ1-2,NA
CASSIGPNEQYF,TGTGCCAGTAGTATAGGGCCGAACGAGCAGTACTTC,NA,TRBV19,TRBJ2-7,NA
CATSRDRDSYQPQHF,TGTGCCACCAGCAGAGATCGCGACAGTTATCAGCCCCAGCATTTT,once,TRBV15,TRBJ1-5,NA
CASSLSGDFQPQHF,TGTGCCAGCAGTTTGTCAGGGGATTTTCAGCCCCAGCATTTT,NA,TRBV28,TRBJ1-5,NA
CATRGQANYEQYF,TGTGCCACCCGGGGACAGGCCAACTACGAGCAGTACTTC,NA,TRBV10-3,TRBJ2-7,TRBD1
CASRDSGQEAFF,TGTGCCAGCAGAGACAGTGGACAGGAAGCTTTCTTT,NA,TRBV6-5,TRBJ1-1,NA
CASSFEQEGQKLFF,TGCGCCAGCAGCTTTGAACAGGAGGGGCAAAAACTGTTTTTT,NA,TRBV5-1,TRBJ1-4,NA
CSVRRGGTEAFF,TGCAGCGTTCGGAGGGGAGGCACTGAAGCTTTCTTT,few,TRBV29-1,TRBJ1-1,NA
CASSPFVAGGRGDTQYF,TGTGCCAGCAGTCCCTTTGTAGCGGGGGGCCGAGGAGATACGCAGTATTTT,NA,TRBV6-6,TRBJ2-3,TRBD2
CASSQISDRSQFNSPLHF,TGTGCCAGCTCACAAATATCGGACAGGAGTCAATTTAATTCACCCCTCCACTTT,NA,TRBV18,TRBJ1-6,TRBD1
CASSGQDGPDSPLHF,TGTGCCAGCAGTGGACAGGACGGACCCGATTCACCCCTCCACTTT,NA,TRBV27,TRBJ1-6,TRBD1
CAIKGDSTEAFF,TGTGCCATAAAGGGAGATAGCACTGAAGCTTTCTTT,NA,TRBV24-1,TRBJ1-1,NA
CASSLSAGPGQGNYGYTF,TGTGCCAGCAGTTTATCGGCAGGGCCGGGACAGGGGAATTATGGCTACACCTTC,NA,TRBV27,TRBJ1-2,TRBD1
CASSIAASGGLSSYEQYF,TGTGCCAGTAGTATAGCGGCTAGCGGGGGCCTAAGCTCCTACGAGCAGTACTTC,NA,TRBV19,TRBJ2-7,TRBD2
CASSPPTPGTGELFF,TGTGCCAGTAGTCCCCCCACCCCAGGCACCGGGGAGCTGTTTTTT,once,TRBV19,TRBJ2-2,NA
CASSSGVWETQYF,TGTGCCAGTAGTTCCGGGGTTTGGGAGACCCAGTACTTC,NA,TRBV19,TRBJ2-5,NA
CASSLGQPYEQYF,TGCGCCAGCAGCCTCGGACAACCCTACGAGCAGTACTTC,NA,TRBV4-3,TRBJ2-7,NA
CATSRISNQPQHF,TGTGCCACCAGCAGAATAAGCAATCAGCCCCAGCATTTT,once,TRBV15,TRBJ1-5,NA
CASTVGGSSDTQYF,TGTGCCTCAACGGTGGGGGGGAGTTCAGATACGCAGTATTTT,NA,TRBV2,TRBJ2-3,TRBD2
CASSQEGDRGYTF,TGTGCCAGCAGCCAAGAAGGGGATCGCGGCTACACCTTC,NA,TRBV3-1/TRBV3-2,TRBJ1-2,NA
CASSWRTGNGELFF,TGCGCCAGCAGCTGGCGGACAGGGAACGGGGAGCTGTTTTTT,NA,TRBV5-1,TRBJ2-2,TRBD1
CASSPYRTGNTEAFF,TGTGCCAGCTCACCGTATAGGACAGGGAACACTGAAGCTTTCTTT,NA,TRBV18,TRBJ1-1,TRBD1
CASSVGGTGYYNEQFF,TGTGCCAGCAGCGTAGGGGGGACAGGTTATTACAATGAGCAGTTCTTC,few,TRBV9,TRBJ2-1,TRBD1
CASWEGGTEAFF,TGCGCCAGCTGGGAGGGTGGAACTGAAGCTTTCTTT,NA,TRBV5-1,TRBJ1-1,NA
CASSLDGRGTALYEQYF,TGTGCCAGCAGCTTAGATGGTCGGGGGACAGCCTTATACGAGCAGTACTTC,NA,TRBV11-2,TRBJ2-7,NA
CASIPSGSNYGYTF,TGTGCCAGTATTCCGTCAGGCTCTAACTATGGCTACACCTTC,NA,TRBV19,TRBJ1-2,NA
CAISEELAGPLPGDIQYF,TGTGCCATCAGTGAGGAACTAGCGGGGCCGCTCCCGGGAGACATTCAGTACTTC,NA,TRBV10-3,TRBJ2-4,TRBD2
CASSQDASGGRDGYTF,TGTGCCAGCAGCCAAGACGCTTCAGGGGGCAGGGATGGCTACACCTTC,NA,TRBV3-1/TRBV3-2,TRBJ1-2,TRBD1
CAISVTTGDNYGYTF,TGTGCCATCAGTGTTACGACAGGGGATAACTATGGCTACACCTTC,NA,TRBV10-3,TRBJ1-2,TRBD1
CASSLEGGIFETQYF,TGTGCCAGCAGCTTGGAAGGGGGTATTTTTGAGACCCAGTACTTC,NA,TRBV5-6,TRBJ2-5,NA
CASSEEAPGQPQHF,TGTGCCAGCAGTGAAGAGGCCCCAGGACAGCCCCAGCATTTT,NA,TRBV2,TRBJ1-5,NA
CASSQEASARLNTEAFF,TGCGCCAGCAGCCAAGAAGCCAGCGCTCGGCTAAACACTGAAGCTTTCTTT,NA,TRBV4-3,TRBJ1-1,NA
CASRFSDNEQFF,TGTGCCAGCAGGTTCTCAGACAATGAGCAGTTCTTC,NA,TRBV12-3/TRBV12-4,TRBJ2-1,NA
CASSLSSYNSPLHF,TGTGCCAGCAGCCTGAGCTCCTATAATTCACCCCTCCACTTT,NA,TRBV28,TRBJ1-6,NA
CASSWGTGGAGVTQYF,TGTGCCAGCAGCTGGGGGACAGGGGGCGCTGGGGTAACCCAGTACTTC,NA,TRBV11-2,TRBJ2-5,TRBD1
CASSPQGYEQYF,TGTGCCAGCAGCCCACAGGGCTACGAGCAGTACTTC,NA,TRBV5-8,TRBJ2-7,NA
CASSLAETGGGEQYF,TGTGCCAGCAGCTTAGCTGAGACAGGGGGCGGCGAGCAGTACTTC,NA,TRBV7-9,TRBJ2-7,TRBD1
CASSISMAGEAFF,TGTGCCAGCAGCATATCCATGGCGGGTGAAGCTTTCTTT,NA,TRBV7-2,TRBJ1-1,NA
CASSQGARNTEAFF,TGTGCCAGCAGCCAAGGGGCACGGAACACTGAAGCTTTCTTT,NA,TRBV3-1/TRBV3-2,TRBJ1-1,NA
CASSGALHGYTF,TGTGCCAGCAGCGGGGCCCTCCATGGCTACACCTTC,NA,TRBV9,TRBJ1-2,NA